This T cell receptor (beta chain) originates from a study of vaccination effects on CD4 cells after COVID-19. Across the study: Antigen-specific CD4+ T cells were expanded (with viral peptide pools) by the ViraFEST assay ahead of sequencing. Study-level results: Infection- and vaccine-induced clones contracted markedly late after vaccination.

CDR3 size: 16 residues. V was pared by 2 bases and J by 0 bases, with 13 bases between. Germline V CDR1 and CDR2: GTSNPN, SVGIG (reference sequence). Repertoires were generated with immunoSEQ multiplex PCR, while TCRdb's copy carries only in-frame clones and drops some. The sample carries nearly 50,000 clones, about four fifths recorded once. With regard to this clone: The antigen remains undetermined.

Culturing for more than 9 days preceded CD4+ T cell isolation. The person's infection with SARS-CoV-2, confirmed by PCR, took place between March and December 2020. The cohort was immunized with two doses of either the BNT162b2 or mRNA-1273 vaccine. This chain connects TRBV30 to TRBJ1-4; D is undetermined. The receptor comes from a human donor who had a prior SARS-CoV-2 infection. This sample comprised CD4+ T cells from PBMCs cultured without peptide, obtained after COVID-19 vaccination. CDR3: CAWSPGRRATNEKLFF. DNA for the CDR3: TGTGCCTGGAGTCCTGGACGCCGCGCAACTAATGAAAAACTGTTTTTT.